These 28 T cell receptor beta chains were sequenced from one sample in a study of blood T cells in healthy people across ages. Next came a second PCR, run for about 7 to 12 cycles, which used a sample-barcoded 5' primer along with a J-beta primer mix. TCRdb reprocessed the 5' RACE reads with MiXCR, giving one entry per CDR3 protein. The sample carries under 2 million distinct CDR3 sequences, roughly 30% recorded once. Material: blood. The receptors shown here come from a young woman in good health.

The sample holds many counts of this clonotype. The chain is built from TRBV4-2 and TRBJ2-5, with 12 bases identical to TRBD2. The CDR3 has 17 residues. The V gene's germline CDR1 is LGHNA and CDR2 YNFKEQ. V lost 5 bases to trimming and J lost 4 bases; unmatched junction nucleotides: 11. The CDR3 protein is CASSTALAGGPGETQYF. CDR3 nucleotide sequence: TGTGCCAGCAGCACCGCACTAGCGGGAGGTCCGGGAGAGACCCAGTACTTC.

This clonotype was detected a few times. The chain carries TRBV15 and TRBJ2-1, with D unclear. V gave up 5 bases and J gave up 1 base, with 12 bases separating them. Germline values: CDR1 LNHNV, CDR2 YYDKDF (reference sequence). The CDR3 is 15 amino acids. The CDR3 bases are TGTGCCACCAGCTCACAGTTGAGGTCCTACAATGAGCAGTTCTTC. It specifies CATSSQLRSYNEQFF.

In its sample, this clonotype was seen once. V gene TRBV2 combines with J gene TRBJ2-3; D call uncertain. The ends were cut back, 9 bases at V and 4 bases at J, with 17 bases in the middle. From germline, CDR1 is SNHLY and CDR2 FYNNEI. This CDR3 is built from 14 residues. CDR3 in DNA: TGTGCCAGTCGGAAGGCCCGGTCCCCAGATACGCAGTATTTT. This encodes CASRKARSPDTQYF.

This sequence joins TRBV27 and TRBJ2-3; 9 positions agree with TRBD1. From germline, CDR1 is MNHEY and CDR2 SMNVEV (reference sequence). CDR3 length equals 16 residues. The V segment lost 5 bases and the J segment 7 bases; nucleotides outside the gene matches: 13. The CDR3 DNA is TGTGCCAGCAGTCCTCGACAGGGGGTCGGTAGATATACGCAGTATTTT. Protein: CASSPRQGVGRYTQYF.

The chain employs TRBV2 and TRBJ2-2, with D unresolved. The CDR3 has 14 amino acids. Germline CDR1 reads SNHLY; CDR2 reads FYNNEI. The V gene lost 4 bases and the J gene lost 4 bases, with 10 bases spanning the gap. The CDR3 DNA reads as TGTGCCAGCAGTGGACTTCTTGTCACCGGGGAGCTGTTTTTT. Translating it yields CASSGLLVTGELFF.

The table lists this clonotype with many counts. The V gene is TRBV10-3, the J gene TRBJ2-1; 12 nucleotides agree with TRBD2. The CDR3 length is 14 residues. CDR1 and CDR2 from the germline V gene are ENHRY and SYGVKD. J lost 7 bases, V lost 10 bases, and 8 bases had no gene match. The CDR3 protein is CATEGGTSGNEQFF. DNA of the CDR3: TGTGCCACCGAAGGCGGGACTAGCGGGAATGAGCAGTTCTTC.

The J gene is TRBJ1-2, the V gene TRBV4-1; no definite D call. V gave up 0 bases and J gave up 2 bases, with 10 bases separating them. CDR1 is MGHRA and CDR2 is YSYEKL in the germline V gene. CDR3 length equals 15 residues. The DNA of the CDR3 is TGCGCCAGCAGCCAAGATGAGAGGATAAACTATGGCTACACCTTC. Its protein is CASSQDERINYGYTF.

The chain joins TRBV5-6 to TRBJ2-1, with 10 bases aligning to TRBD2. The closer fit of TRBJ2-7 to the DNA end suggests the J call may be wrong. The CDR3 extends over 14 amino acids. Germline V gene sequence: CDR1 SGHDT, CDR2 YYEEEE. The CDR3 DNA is TGTGCCAGCAGGCGAAGCGGGGGGGGCTACGAGCAGTACTTC. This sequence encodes CASRRSGGGYEQYF.

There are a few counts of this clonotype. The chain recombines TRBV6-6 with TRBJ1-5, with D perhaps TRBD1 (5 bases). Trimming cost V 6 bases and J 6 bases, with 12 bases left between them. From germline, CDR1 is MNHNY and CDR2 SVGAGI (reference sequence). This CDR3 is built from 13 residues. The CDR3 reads CASRPTRGQPQHF. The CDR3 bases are TGTGCCAGCAGGCCCACAAGGGGTCAGCCCCAGCATTTT.

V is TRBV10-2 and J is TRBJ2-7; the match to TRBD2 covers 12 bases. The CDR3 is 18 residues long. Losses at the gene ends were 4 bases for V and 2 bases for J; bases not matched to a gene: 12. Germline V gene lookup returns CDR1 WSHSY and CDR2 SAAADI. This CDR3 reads CASSGPGLAGEFTYEQYF. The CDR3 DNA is TGCGCCAGCAGTGGGCCGGGACTAGCGGGCGAATTTACCTACGAGCAGTACTTC.

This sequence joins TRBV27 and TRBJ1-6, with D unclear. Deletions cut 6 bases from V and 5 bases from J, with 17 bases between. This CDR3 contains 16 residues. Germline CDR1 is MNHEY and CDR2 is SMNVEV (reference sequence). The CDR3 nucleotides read TGTGCCAGCAGATCCGGTTGGCACCTTGATAATTCACCCCTCCACTTT. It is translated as CASRSGWHLDNSPLHF.

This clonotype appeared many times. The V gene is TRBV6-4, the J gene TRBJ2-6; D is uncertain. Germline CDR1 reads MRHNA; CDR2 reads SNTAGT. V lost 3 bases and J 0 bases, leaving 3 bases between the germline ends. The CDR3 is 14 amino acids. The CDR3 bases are TGTGCCAGCAGTGATATCTCTGGGGCCAACGTCCTGACTTTC. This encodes CASSDISGANVLTF.

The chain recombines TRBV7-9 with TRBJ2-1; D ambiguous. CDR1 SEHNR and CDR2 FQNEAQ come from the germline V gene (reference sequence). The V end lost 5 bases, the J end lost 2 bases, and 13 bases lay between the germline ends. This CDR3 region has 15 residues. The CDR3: CASSPDGLPYNEQFF. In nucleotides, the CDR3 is TGTGCCAGCAGCCCGGACGGGCTTCCCTACAATGAGCAGTTCTTC.

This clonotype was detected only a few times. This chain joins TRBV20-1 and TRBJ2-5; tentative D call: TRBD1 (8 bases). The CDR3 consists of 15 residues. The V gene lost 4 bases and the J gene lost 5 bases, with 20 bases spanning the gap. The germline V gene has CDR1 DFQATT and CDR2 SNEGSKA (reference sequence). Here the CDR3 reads CSATWTGRGRETQYF. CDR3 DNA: TGCAGTGCTACCTGGACAGGGAGGGGGCGGGAGACCCAGTACTTC.

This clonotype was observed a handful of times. CDR3 sequence reads: CASSQGTGGTGELFF. In nucleotides, the CDR3 is TGTGCCAGCTCCCAAGGGACAGGGGGCACCGGGGAGCTGTTTTTT. The chain couples TRBV18 to TRBJ2-2, with 11 bases matching TRBD1. The CDR3 runs to 15 residues. CDR1 KGHSH and CDR2 LQKENI come from the germline V gene. With V trimmed by 6 bases and J by 4 bases, 4 bases remained unmatched.

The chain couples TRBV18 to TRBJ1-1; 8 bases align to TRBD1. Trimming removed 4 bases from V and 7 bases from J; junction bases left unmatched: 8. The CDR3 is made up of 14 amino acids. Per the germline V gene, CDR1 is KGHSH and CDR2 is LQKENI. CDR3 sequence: CASSQGQVVDEAFF. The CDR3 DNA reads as TGTGCCAGCTCACAGGGACAGGTTGTCGATGAAGCTTTCTTT.

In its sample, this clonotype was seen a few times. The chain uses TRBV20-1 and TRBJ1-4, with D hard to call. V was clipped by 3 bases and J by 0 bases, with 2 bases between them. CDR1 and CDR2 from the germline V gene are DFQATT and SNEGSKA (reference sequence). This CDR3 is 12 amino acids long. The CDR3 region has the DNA TGCAGTGCTAGGACAACTAATGAAAAACTGTTTTTT. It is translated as CSARTTNEKLFF.

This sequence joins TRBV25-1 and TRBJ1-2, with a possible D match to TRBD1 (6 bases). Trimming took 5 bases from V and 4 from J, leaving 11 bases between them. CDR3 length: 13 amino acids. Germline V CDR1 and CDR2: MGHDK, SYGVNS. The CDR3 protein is CASSIRGGYGYTF. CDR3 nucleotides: TGTGCCAGCAGTATAAGAGGGGGCTATGGCTACACCTTC.

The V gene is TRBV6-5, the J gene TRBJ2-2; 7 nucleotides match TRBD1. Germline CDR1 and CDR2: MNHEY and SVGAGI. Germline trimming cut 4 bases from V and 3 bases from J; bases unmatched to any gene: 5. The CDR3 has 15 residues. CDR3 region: CASSFGTADTGELFF. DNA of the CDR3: TGTGCCAGCAGTTTCGGGACAGCTGACACCGGGGAGCTGTTTTTT.

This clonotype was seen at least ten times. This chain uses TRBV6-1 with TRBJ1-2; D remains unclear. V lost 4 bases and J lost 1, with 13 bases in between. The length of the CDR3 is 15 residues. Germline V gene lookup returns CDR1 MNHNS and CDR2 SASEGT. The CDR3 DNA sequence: TGTGCCAGCAGTGTTGCGGGCCTGATTAACTATGGCTACACCTTC. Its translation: CASSVAGLINYGYTF.

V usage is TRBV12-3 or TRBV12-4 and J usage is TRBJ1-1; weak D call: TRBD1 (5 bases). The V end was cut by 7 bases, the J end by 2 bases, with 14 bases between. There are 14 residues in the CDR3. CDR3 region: CASTWTRGNTEAFF. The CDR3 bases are TGTGCCAGCACCTGGACAAGGGGAAACACTGAAGCTTTCTTT.

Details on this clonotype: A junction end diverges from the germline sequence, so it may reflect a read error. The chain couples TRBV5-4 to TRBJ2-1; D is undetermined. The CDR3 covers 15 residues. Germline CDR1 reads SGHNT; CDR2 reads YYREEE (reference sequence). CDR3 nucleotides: TGTGCCAGCAGCGTAGGGTACCTCTCCTACATTGAGCAGTTCTTC. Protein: CASSVGYLSYIEQFF.

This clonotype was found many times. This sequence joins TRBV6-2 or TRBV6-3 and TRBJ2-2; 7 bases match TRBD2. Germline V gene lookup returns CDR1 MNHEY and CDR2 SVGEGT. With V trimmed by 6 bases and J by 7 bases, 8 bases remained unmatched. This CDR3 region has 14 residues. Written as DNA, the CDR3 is TGTGCCAGCAGATCCCTCGGACTAGACGGGGAGCTGTTTTTT. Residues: CASRSLGLDGELFF.

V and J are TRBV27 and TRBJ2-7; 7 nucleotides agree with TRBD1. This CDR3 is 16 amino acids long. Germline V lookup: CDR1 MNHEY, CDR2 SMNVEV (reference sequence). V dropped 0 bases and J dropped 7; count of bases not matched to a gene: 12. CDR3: CASSLSWQGVGNEQYF. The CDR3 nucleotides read TGTGCCAGCAGTTTATCTTGGCAGGGGGTTGGCAATGAGCAGTACTTC.

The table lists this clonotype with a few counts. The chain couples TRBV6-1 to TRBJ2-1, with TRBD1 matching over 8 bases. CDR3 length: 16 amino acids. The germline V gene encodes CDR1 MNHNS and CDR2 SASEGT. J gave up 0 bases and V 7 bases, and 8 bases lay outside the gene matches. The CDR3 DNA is TGTGCCAGCATGTGGATGGGGACAGGCTCCTACAATGAGCAGTTCTTC. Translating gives CASMWMGTGSYNEQFF.

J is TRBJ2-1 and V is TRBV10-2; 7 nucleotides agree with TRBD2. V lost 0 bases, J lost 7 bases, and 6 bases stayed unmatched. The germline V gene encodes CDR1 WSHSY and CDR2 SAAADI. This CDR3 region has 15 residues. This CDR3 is CASSESGGGANEQFF. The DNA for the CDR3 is TGCGCCAGCAGTGAGTCTGGGGGAGGGGCGAATGAGCAGTTCTTC.

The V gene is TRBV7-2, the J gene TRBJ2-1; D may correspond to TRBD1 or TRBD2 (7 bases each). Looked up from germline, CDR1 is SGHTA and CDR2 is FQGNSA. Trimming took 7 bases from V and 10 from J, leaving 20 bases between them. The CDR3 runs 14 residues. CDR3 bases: TGTGCCAGCACCACAGGGGTTGGAGCGGGAGAGCAGTTCTTC. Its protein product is CASTTGVGAGEQFF. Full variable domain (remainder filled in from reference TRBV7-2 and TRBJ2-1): GAGVSQSPSNKVTEKGKDVELRCDPISGHTALYWYRQSLGQGLEFLIYFQGNSAPDKSGLPSDRFSAERTGGSVSTLTIQRTQQEDSAVYLCASTTGVGAGEQFFGPGTRLTVL.

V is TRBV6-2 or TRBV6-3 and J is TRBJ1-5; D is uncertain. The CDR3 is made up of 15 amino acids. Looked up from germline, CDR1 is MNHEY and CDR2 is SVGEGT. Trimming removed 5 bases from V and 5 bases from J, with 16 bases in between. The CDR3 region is CASSQGQLGYQPQHF. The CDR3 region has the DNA TGTGCCAGCAGTCAAGGGCAGCTAGGTTATCAGCCCCAGCATTTT.